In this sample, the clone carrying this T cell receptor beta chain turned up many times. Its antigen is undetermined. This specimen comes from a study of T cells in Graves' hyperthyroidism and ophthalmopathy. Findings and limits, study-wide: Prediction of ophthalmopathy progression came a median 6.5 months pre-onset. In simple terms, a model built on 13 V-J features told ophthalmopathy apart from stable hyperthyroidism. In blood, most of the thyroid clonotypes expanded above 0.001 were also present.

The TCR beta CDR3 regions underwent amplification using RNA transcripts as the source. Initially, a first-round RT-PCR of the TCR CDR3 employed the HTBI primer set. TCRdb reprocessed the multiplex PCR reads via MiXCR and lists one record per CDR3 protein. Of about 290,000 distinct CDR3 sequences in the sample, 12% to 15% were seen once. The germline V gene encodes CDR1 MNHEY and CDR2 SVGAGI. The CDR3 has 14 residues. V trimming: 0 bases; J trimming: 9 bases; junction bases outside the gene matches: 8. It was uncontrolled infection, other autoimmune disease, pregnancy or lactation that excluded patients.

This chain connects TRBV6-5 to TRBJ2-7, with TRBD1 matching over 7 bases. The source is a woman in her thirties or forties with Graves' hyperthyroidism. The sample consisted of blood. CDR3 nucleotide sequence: TGTGCCAGCAGTTACTCCGGGACAGCGACCGGGCAGTACTTC. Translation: CASSYSGTATGQYF.